The next 32 T cell receptor beta chains were all read from a single sample in a study of T cells in Graves' hyperthyroidism and ophthalmopathy. RNA transcripts provided the source from which TCR beta CDR3 regions were amplified. Carried out on the TCR CDR3, a first-round RT-PCR used the HTBI primer set. Using its own MiXCR run on the multiplex PCR reads, TCRdb lists one record per CDR3 protein. This table holds 300,000 or so distinct CDR3 sequences, roughly 20% found once. The sequenced material came from blood. All receptors come from a woman between 50 and 59 years old with Graves' hyperthyroidism.

This clonotype came up many times. Here the CDR3 DNA reads TGCGCCAGCAGCCGGGATCGACTAGCGCTAGATACGCAGTATTTT. Translating gives CASSRDRLALDTQYF. The V and J genes are TRBV5-1 and TRBJ2-3; 8 bases fit TRBD2. J lost 5 bases, V lost 4 bases, and 9 bases had no gene match. This CDR3 has 15 amino acids. Germline CDR1 is SGHRS and CDR2 is YFSETQ.

This chain joins TRBV4-1 and TRBJ1-2, with a weak D call TRBD1 (5 bases). CDR3 length: 12 residues. Germline-derived CDR1 and CDR2 are MGHRA and YSYEKL. V lost 3 bases to trimming and J lost 5 bases, with 7 bases between them. CDR3 residues: CASSQGLYGYTF. Here the CDR3 DNA reads TGCGCCAGCAGCCAGGGACTTTATGGCTACACCTTC.

This clonotype was found a few times. The chain joins TRBV7-2 to TRBJ1-3, with D possibly matching TRBD1 (6 bases). CDR1 SGHTA and CDR2 FQGNSA come from the germline V gene. The CDR3 covers 15 residues. V was shortened by 2 bases and J by 3 bases, with 11 bases between the two germline ends. In DNA, the CDR3 is TGTGCCAGCAGCTTACAGGGGCGGAATGGAAACACCATATATTTT. It is translated as CASSLQGRNGNTIYF.

This clonotype was seen at least ten times. The chain has TRBV20-1 and TRBJ2-3; the match to TRBD1 covers 8 bases. The ends lost 0 bases at V and 3 bases at J; junction bases unmatched: 11. Germline V gene lookup returns CDR1 DFQATT and CDR2 SNEGSKA (reference sequence). This CDR3 spans 17 amino acids. CDR3 sequence (DNA): TGCAGTGCTAGAGATGAACGGACAGGGAGAGGGACAGATACGCAGTATTTT. Protein: CSARDERTGRGTDTQYF.

V is TRBV6-1 and J is TRBJ1-6; the D is unclear. Trimming pared 0 bases from V and 3 bases from J, leaving 6 bases between. The CDR3 is 15 amino acids. Germline lookup yields CDR1 MNHNS and CDR2 SASEGT. The CDR3 region is CASSEAGLYNSPLHF. As DNA, the CDR3 is TGTGCCAGCAGTGAAGCAGGCCTCTATAATTCACCCCTCCACTTT.

This clonotype has a handful of counts. J is TRBJ1-4 and V is TRBV30; D may be TRBD1 (6 bases). From germline, CDR1 is GTSNPN and CDR2 SVGIG (reference sequence). V shed 4 bases and J shed 5 bases, with 20 bases lying between them. The CDR3 has 16 residues. The CDR3 nucleotides are TGTGCCTGGACCCGAGGGGGGGGCACTCGAAATGAAAAACTGTTTTTT. This gives the protein CAWTRGGGTRNEKLFF.

Comments on this clonotype: Without the conserved terminal phenylalanine or tryptophan, this CDR3 likely stems from a read error. The chain combines TRBV2 with TRBJ2-6; maybe TRBD1 (6 bases). Per the germline V gene, CDR1 is SNHLY and CDR2 is FYNNEI. The CDR3 runs to 14 residues. With 7 bases removed from V and 1 base from J, the gap between germline ends came to 8 bases. The CDR3: CASKTGSGANVLTS. CDR3 coding DNA: TGTGCCAGCAAGACAGGTTCTGGGGCCAACGTCCTGACTTCC.

A few counts support this clonotype. The chain carries TRBV3-1 and TRBJ2-5; a weak D match, TRBD1 (5 bases). The CDR3 consists of 14 residues. Trimming shortened V by 2 bases and J by 5 bases, and 12 bases separated the two germline ends. The germline CDR1 and CDR2 sequences are LGHDT and YNNKEL (reference sequence). The chain's CDR3 is CASSQSQGSETQYF. The CDR3 DNA reads TGTGCCAGCAGCCAATCCCAGGGTTCCGAGACCCAGTACTTC.

This clonotype was seen a few times. The J gene is TRBJ1-1, the V gene TRBV3-1; D uncertain. V lost 1 base to trimming and J lost 0 bases, with 6 bases between them. Looked up from germline, CDR1 is LGHDT and CDR2 is YNNKEL (reference sequence). The CDR3 sequence is 14 residues long. For the CDR3, the DNA is TGTGCCAGCAGCCAAGTCCGCCTGAACACTGAAGCTTTCTTT. Translating it yields CASSQVRLNTEAFF.

The rearrangement links TRBV5-1 to TRBJ2-2; 8 nucleotides agree with TRBD1. The trim removed 7 bases at V and 1 base at J, leaving 6 bases unmatched. The germline V gene has CDR1 SGHRS and CDR2 YFSETQ. The CDR3 totals 15 residues. The DNA of the CDR3 is TGCGCCAGCCTTCCCGGGACAGGGAACACCGGGGAGCTGTTTTTT. Protein sequence: CASLPGTGNTGELFF.

The V and J genes are TRBV28 and TRBJ1-2; tentatively, D is TRBD1 (6 bases). CDR1 and CDR2 (germline): MDHEN, SYDVKM. The CDR3 covers 14 residues. V was trimmed by 2 bases and J by 4 bases, leaving 11 bases between them. CDR3 coding DNA: TGTGCCAGCAGTTTAGGCGGGGGCGCCTATGGCTACACCTTC. This gives the protein CASSLGGGAYGYTF.

This rearrangement joins TRBV18 to TRBJ2-7; 7 positions match TRBD2. Germline V CDR1 and CDR2: KGHSH, LQKENI. Trimming cost V 2 bases and J 4 bases; bases outside gene matches: 23. The CDR3 runs to 20 residues. Here the CDR3 reads CASSPSPTNSGDPKGYEQYF. In nucleotides, the CDR3 is TGTGCCAGCTCACCATCCCCAACGAACAGCGGGGACCCCAAGGGGTACGAGCAGTACTTC.

This clonotype came up a few times. This chain connects TRBV25-1 to TRBJ2-7; 7 bases agree with TRBD2. With V trimmed by 1 base and J by 5 bases, 11 bases remained unmatched. Looked up from germline, CDR1 is MGHDK and CDR2 is SYGVNS. The CDR3 contains 16 residues. CDR3 region: CASSEFIGSGFDEQYF. CDR3 bases: TGTGCCAGCAGTGAATTTATCGGTAGCGGGTTCGACGAGCAGTACTTC.

This clonotype has a count of ten or more. The rearrangement joins TRBV24-1 to TRBJ2-2; 7 bases are shared with TRBD2. Germline values: CDR1 KGHDR, CDR2 SFDVKD. There are 15 residues in the CDR3. The V segment lost 3 bases and the J segment 8 bases; nucleotides outside the gene matches: 8. CDR3 nucleotide sequence: TGTGCCACCAGTGATCCCAGGACTAGGGCGGGGGAGCTGTTTTTT. It specifies CATSDPRTRAGELFF.

This clonotype was recorded many times. The V and J genes are TRBV2 and TRBJ2-3; TRBD2 aligns across 12 bases. V lost 6 bases, J lost 5 bases, and 3 bases stayed unmatched. The length of the CDR3 is 14 residues. Germline V CDR1 and CDR2: SNHLY, FYNNEI. CDR3 sequence reads: CASSQGLAGDTQYF. The CDR3 region has the DNA TGTGCCAGCAGCCAGGGACTAGCGGGAGATACGCAGTATTTT.

V is TRBV5-1 and J is TRBJ2-3; D call uncertain. V was cut by 1 base and J by 5 bases, with 5 bases left in between. The CDR3 extends over 12 amino acids. The germline V gene encodes CDR1 SGHRS and CDR2 YFSETQ. As DNA, the CDR3 is TGCGCCAGCAGCTTGAGGGAAGATACGCAGTATTTT. This encodes CASSLREDTQYF.

The chain has TRBV5-1 and TRBJ2-5; TRBD2 matches 9 bases. Trimming at V came to 0 bases and at J to 4 bases, leaving 7 bases not matched to a gene. This CDR3 is 16 amino acids long. The germline gives CDR1 SGHRS, CDR2 YFSETQ. CDR3 sequence: CASSLGLREGSETQYF. The CDR3 DNA follows: TGCGCCAGCAGCTTGGGTCTGCGGGAGGGCTCAGAGACCCAGTACTTC.

In this sample, this clonotype turned up a few times. A much larger clone sits a single nucleotide away, making a read error possible. The chain joins TRBV5-4 to TRBJ1-1, with a possible D match to TRBD1 (5 bases). This CDR3 contains 16 residues. CDR1 and CDR2 (germline): SGHNT, YYREEE (reference sequence). V lost 4 bases to trimming and J lost 6 bases, with 22 bases between them. The CDR3: CASSAETEGRRAEAFF. CDR3 sequence (DNA): TGTGCCAGCAGCGCCGAGACAGAAGGGAGGAGGGCTGAAGCTTTCTTT.

This clonotype was seen a single time. The rearrangement links TRBV7-3 to TRBJ2-5, with a possible D match to TRBD2 (5 bases). The CDR3 spans 16 residues. The germline gives CDR1 SGHTA, CDR2 FQGTGA. V was trimmed by 4 bases and J by 5 bases, leaving 20 bases between them. The CDR3 is CASSSGLAGEMETQYF. CDR3 DNA sequence: TGTGCCAGCAGCTCAGGACTCGCCGGGGAAATGGAGACCCAGTACTTC.

This clonotype was detected only a few times. V gene TRBV27 combines with J gene TRBJ2-3; a weak D match, TRBD2 (5 bases). This CDR3 has 13 residues. The germline CDR1 and CDR2 sequences are MNHEY and SMNVEV (reference sequence). Trimming pared 6 bases from V and 0 bases from J, leaving 7 bases between. The CDR3 protein is CASRLDSTDTQYF. CDR3 nucleotide sequence: TGTGCCAGCAGACTAGACAGCACAGATACGCAGTATTTT.

This chain joins TRBV10-3 and TRBJ2-2; the D gene is possibly TRBD1 (6 bases). Deletions cut 10 bases from V and 1 base from J, with 19 bases between. This CDR3 comprises 16 residues. Germline V gene sequence: CDR1 ENHRY, CDR2 SYGVKD. Here the CDR3 reads CANGQLLTLNTGELFF. The CDR3 DNA follows: TGTGCCAACGGACAGCTCTTAACGTTGAACACCGGGGAGCTGTTTTTT.

This clonotype was counted once. The chain employs TRBV10-1 and TRBJ2-2; 7 bases fit TRBD1. Germline values: CDR1 WNHNN, CDR2 SYGVQD (reference sequence). J was trimmed by 4 bases and V by 2 bases; bases with no gene match: 4. CDR3 length equals 15 residues. Written as DNA, the CDR3 is TGCGCCAGCAGTGAGGGGACAGCAATCACCGGGGAGCTGTTTTTT. Translation gives CASSEGTAITGELFF.

A few counts support this clonotype. The gene calls are TRBV20-1 and TRBJ2-5; D may be TRBD1 (6 bases). This CDR3 is built from 13 residues. Trimming stripped 4 bases from V and 1 base from J, with 10 bases between. Looked up from germline, CDR1 is DFQATT and CDR2 is SNEGSKA (reference sequence). The CDR3: CSATADSQETQYF. The CDR3, as DNA: TGCAGTGCTACTGCGGACAGCCAAGAGACCCAGTACTTC.

This chain links TRBV2 with TRBJ2-7; D gene uncertain. The germline CDR1 and CDR2 sequences are SNHLY and FYNNEI. CDR3 size: 13 residues. The V end was cut by 3 bases, the J end by 3 bases, with 9 bases between. The CDR3 DNA follows: TGTGCCAGCAGTGAGGTCAGGCTCTACGAGCAGTACTTC. Translated: CASSEVRLYEQYF.

This sequence joins TRBV5-6 and TRBJ1-4; D is possibly TRBD1 (6 bases). CDR1 and CDR2 from the germline V gene are SGHDT and YYEEEE. The CDR3 sequence is 16 residues long. With 2 bases removed from V and 0 bases from J, the gap between germline ends came to 11 bases. CDR3 coding DNA: TGTGCCAGCAGCTTTGGGGGGGCGACAACTAATGAAAAACTGTTTTTT. It is translated as CASSFGGATTNEKLFF.

This chain links TRBV6-1 with TRBJ2-2, with D tentatively TRBD2 (5 bases). CDR1 MNHNS and CDR2 SASEGT come from the germline V gene. Trimming removed 1 base at V and 7 bases at J, with 10 bases between. The CDR3 sequence is 14 residues long. In DNA, the CDR3 is TGTGCCAGCAGTGAAGGACTCCGGGGCGGGGAGCTGTTTTTT. It yields the protein CASSEGLRGGELFF.

A note on this clonotype: Germline is not matched at one junction end, which may reflect a read error. This chain connects TRBV5-1 to TRBJ2-1, with 8 bases that match TRBD2. The germline V gene encodes CDR1 SGHRS and CDR2 YFSETQ. The CDR3 covers 15 residues. As DNA, the CDR3 is TGCGCCAGCAGCTTAAGCGGGAGCTCCTACAATGGGCAGTTCTTC. Its translation is CASSLSGSSYNGQFF.

This clonotype was counted at least ten times. The gene calls are TRBV2 and TRBJ2-5; 7 nucleotides agree with TRBD1. The CDR3 covers 14 residues. The germline CDR1 and CDR2 sequences are SNHLY and FYNNEI. V dropped 4 bases and J dropped 5; count of bases not matched to a gene: 7. The CDR3 region has the DNA TGTGCCAGCAGTGCACCACAGGGGTTGGAGACCCAGTACTTC. It codes for CASSAPQGLETQYF.

The table lists this clonotype with a few counts. The J gene is TRBJ2-7, the V gene TRBV5-6; D is uncertain. Trimming took 0 bases from V and 5 from J, leaving 6 bases between them. Germline V lookup: CDR1 SGHDT, CDR2 YYEEEE. This CDR3 region has 12 residues. CDR3 sequence reads: CASSLVENEQYF. The DNA of the CDR3 is TGTGCCAGCAGCTTGGTAGAGAACGAGCAGTACTTC.

As concerns this clonotype: Since the CDR3 does not end with the conserved phenylalanine or tryptophan, this likely comes from a read error. The chain has TRBV9 and TRBJ1-4; TRBD1 agrees at 7 bases. The V gene end was trimmed by 0 bases and the J gene end by 0 bases; junction bases not matched to a gene: 5. Germline lookup yields CDR1 SGDLS and CDR2 YYNGEE. This CDR3 is 17 amino acids long. The CDR3 sequence is CASSVAAGTATNEKLFL. CDR3 DNA sequence: TGTGCCAGCAGCGTAGCCGCCGGGACAGCAACTAATGAAAAACTGTTTCTT.

This clonotype was counted only a few times. The rearrangement links TRBV7-9 to TRBJ2-4, with unresolved D. CDR1 is SEHNR, CDR2 FQNEAQ, per germline (reference sequence). Trimming pared 8 bases from V and 8 bases from J, leaving 19 bases between. The CDR3 has 14 residues. CDR3 sequence (DNA): TGTGCCAGCGCGACGGGCTCGATCGGGTACATTCAGTACTTC. The encoded protein is CASATGSIGYIQYF.

This clonotype has a count of ten or more. This chain joins TRBV28 and TRBJ2-1; D not resolved. V lost 2 bases to trimming and J lost 2 bases, with 4 bases between them. Germline CDR1 MDHEN, CDR2 SYDVKM. This CDR3 is 13 amino acids long. The CDR3 DNA reads TGTGCCAGCAGTTTACGTGCCTACAATGAGCAGTTCTTC. Protein: CASSLRAYNEQFF.